The 20 T cell receptor beta chains in this list originate from one sample, sequenced in a study of T-cell reconstitution after alpha-beta-depleted transplantation in children. Preparing the TCRbeta library involved the use of unique molecular identifiers. TCRdb used MiXCR to reprocess the PCR reads, holding one entry per CDR3 protein. The sample has 640,000 or so distinct CDR3 sequences, around 17% seen once. Material: PBMCs from the stem cell graft donor, obtained from the stem cell graft. These receptors were collected from a human donor who donated a stem cell graft to a child with acute myeloid leukemia.

The chain couples TRBV20-1 to TRBJ2-5, with D possibly matching TRBD1 (5 bases). CDR1 is DFQATT and CDR2 is SNEGSKA in the germline V gene (reference sequence). Deletions cut 7 bases from V and 1 base from J, with 19 bases between. The CDR3 consists of 15 residues. CDR3 region: CSVLRLGQSQETQYF. CDR3 coding DNA: TGCAGTGTCCTGAGGCTAGGACAATCCCAAGAGACCCAGTACTTC.

This rearrangement joins TRBV3-1 to TRBJ2-5; D possibly corresponds to TRBD1 (5 bases). The V gene lost 1 base and the J gene lost 5 bases, with 14 bases spanning the gap. CDR1 is LGHDT, CDR2 YNNKEL, per germline (reference sequence). CDR3 length: 15 amino acids. CDR3 in amino acids: CASSQGSRGWETQYF. The CDR3 DNA is TGTGCCAGCAGCCAAGGATCAAGGGGCTGGGAGACCCAGTACTTC.

This clonotype turned up a few times. V is TRBV5-1 and J is TRBJ1-2; the D is unclear. Germline V gene data show CDR1 as SGHRS and CDR2 as YFSETQ. The V and J ends lost 0 bases and 2 bases respectively, with 8 bases between them. This CDR3 comprises 14 residues. CDR3: CASSLEVTNYGYTF. CDR3 DNA: TGCGCCAGCAGCTTGGAGGTCACCAACTATGGCTACACCTTC.

This clonotype was seen many times. The gene calls are TRBV6-1 and TRBJ2-7; 10 positions match TRBD1. The ends lost 6 bases at V and 2 bases at J; junction bases unmatched: 16. Germline V gene lookup returns CDR1 MNHNS and CDR2 SASEGT. The CDR3 runs 18 residues. The CDR3 protein is CASSSGTGELRGPYEQYV. The DNA for the CDR3 is TGTGCCAGCAGCTCCGGGACAGGGGAGTTGCGAGGCCCCTACGAGCAGTACGTC.

This clonotype was counted once. The chain employs TRBV24-1 and TRBJ2-1; TRBD1 or TRBD2 may be the D gene (6 bases each). Germline V gives CDR1 KGHDR, CDR2 SFDVKD. Deletions cut 5 bases from V and 1 base from J, with 20 bases between. CDR3 length equals 18 residues. The CDR3 coding sequence is TGTGCCACCAGTGGGAGGGACACCCACGGGGGTTCCTACAATGAGCAGTTCTTC. Its translation is CATSGRDTHGGSYNEQFF.

The chain uses TRBV9 and TRBJ2-7; tentatively, D is TRBD1 (6 bases). Germline V gene lookup returns CDR1 SGDLS and CDR2 YYNGEE. The germline V and J ends were trimmed by 4 bases and 3 bases, with 14 bases remaining between them. The CDR3 has 14 amino acids. CDR3 bases: TGTGCCAGCAGCCCTGGGGACACCTTCTACGAGCAGTACTTC. Translating gives CASSPGDTFYEQYF.

The chain joins TRBV5-1 to TRBJ1-1; D is uncertain. This CDR3 spans 13 amino acids. The V gene lost 1 base and the J gene lost 7 bases, with 11 bases spanning the gap. Germline CDR1 reads SGHRS; CDR2 reads YFSETQ. CDR3 nucleotides: TGCGCCAGCAGCTTGCACCCGCAGAATGAAGCTTTCTTT. It translates to CASSLHPQNEAFF.

This clonotype has a count of ten or more. The chain joins TRBV7-2 to TRBJ2-3, with D perhaps TRBD2 (5 bases). The ends were cut back, 1 base at V and 4 bases at J, with 12 bases in the middle. CDR3 size: 15 residues. The germline V gene encodes CDR1 SGHTA and CDR2 FQGNSA. CDR3 sequence reads: CASSLDPRDSDTQYF. As DNA, the CDR3 is TGTGCCAGCAGCTTAGATCCACGGGATTCAGATACGCAGTATTTT.

Only a few counts were recorded for this clonotype. V is TRBV30 and J is TRBJ1-2; D ambiguous. The CDR3 is made up of 14 amino acids. In germline, CDR1 is GTSNPN, CDR2 SVGIG (reference sequence). V lost 4 bases to trimming and J lost 2 bases, with 14 bases between them. The CDR3 loop is CAWMDGHGNYGYTF. The CDR3 DNA reads TGTGCCTGGATGGACGGCCACGGGAACTATGGCTACACCTTC.

There are a few counts of this clonotype. J is TRBJ1-5 and V is TRBV4-1; 8 nucleotides match TRBD1. From germline, CDR1 is MGHRA and CDR2 YSYEKL. The CDR3 is 16 amino acids. With V trimmed by 1 base and J by 2 bases, 4 bases remained unmatched. The CDR3 DNA reads TGCGCCAGCAGCCAAGGGGACAGGTTGGGCAATCAGCCCCAGCATTTT. Protein: CASSQGDRLGNQPQHF.

DNA of the CDR3: TGTGCCAGCAGTCTCCTAGCGGGGGTAAAGGAGACCCAGTACTTC. Translating it yields CASSLLAGVKETQYF. The J gene is TRBJ2-5, the V gene TRBV12-3 or TRBV12-4; 10 bases agree with TRBD2. J gave up 5 bases and V 5 bases, and 8 bases lay outside the gene matches. The CDR3 consists of 15 residues.

The rearrangement links TRBV7-2 to TRBJ1-5; TRBD1 is a possible D gene (6 bases). Germline V gene sequence: CDR1 SGHTA, CDR2 FQGNSA. The CDR3 sequence is 16 residues long. Trimming took 5 bases from V and 3 from J, leaving 17 bases between them. The CDR3 nucleotides read TGTGCCAGCAGCCGGATCCCGGGACAATACAATCAGCCCCAGCATTTT. Its translation: CASSRIPGQYNQPQHF.

A word on this clonotype: Given a much more abundant clone one base away, this may be a read error. The rearrangement links TRBV29-1 to TRBJ1-2, with a tentative D call TRBD1 (6 bases). V was clipped by 2 bases and J by 4 bases, with 14 bases between them. Germline assignment: CDR1 SQVTM and CDR2 ANQGSEA. CDR3 length: 14 residues. The CDR3 bases are TGCAGCGTTGAACCACAGGGAGCAAGCTATGGCTACACCTTC. Residues: CSVEPQGASYGYTF.

There are many counts of this clonotype. V and J are TRBV20-1 and TRBJ1-4; D call uncertain. Germline V gives CDR1 DFQATT, CDR2 SNEGSKA (reference sequence). This CDR3 is built from 13 residues. V gave up 3 bases and J gave up 4 bases, with 9 bases separating them. The CDR3 loop is CSARTGYNEKLFF. DNA for the CDR3: TGCAGTGCTAGGACGGGGTATAATGAAAAACTGTTTTTT.

This chain joins TRBV20-1 and TRBJ1-1; TRBD1 might be the D (6 bases). Trimming cost V 6 bases and J 11 bases, with 16 bases left between them. The germline V gene has CDR1 DFQATT and CDR2 SNEGSKA (reference sequence). The CDR3 length is 11 residues. DNA for the CDR3: TGCAGTGCCCCCGGGGGCGTAGTGGCTTTCTTT. It specifies CSAPGGVVAFF.

This rearrangement joins TRBV7-9 to TRBJ2-1; 8 nucleotides agree with TRBD1. The V gene's germline CDR1 is SEHNR and CDR2 FQNEAQ (reference sequence). V lost 9 bases and J lost 9; bases outside the gene matches: 7. This CDR3 has 12 amino acids. CDR3 in DNA: TGTGCCAGATCCCAGGGGGCTGGTGAGCAGTTCTTC. This translates into CARSQGAGEQFF.

This clonotype has ten or more counts. The chain uses TRBV27 and TRBJ2-1, with TRBD2 matching 7 bases. CDR1 and CDR2 (germline): MNHEY, SMNVEV (reference sequence). The CDR3 is 16 amino acids. V was pared by 2 bases and J by 2 bases, with 6 bases of the junction left unmatched. CDR3 sequence (DNA): TGTGCCAGCAGTTTAGGCGGGGGTTCCCCCTACAATGAGCAGTTCTTC. This gives the protein CASSLGGGSPYNEQFF.

There are a few counts of this clonotype. The chain joins TRBV25-1 to TRBJ2-7; 7 positions match TRBD2. CDR1 and CDR2 from the germline V gene are MGHDK and SYGVNS. V lost 4 bases to trimming and J lost 5 bases; unmatched junction nucleotides: 5. There are 13 residues in the CDR3. The CDR3 loop is CASSGGGLDEQYF. The CDR3 DNA reads TGTGCCAGCAGTGGGGGGGGATTGGACGAGCAGTACTTC.

This clonotype was seen only once. The gene calls are TRBV5-1 and TRBJ1-2, with a weak D call TRBD1 (6 bases). The CDR3 is made up of 14 amino acids. Trimming took off 4 bases at V and 2 bases at J, with 12 bases between the two ends. CDR1 is SGHRS and CDR2 is YFSETQ in the germline V gene. In nucleotides, the CDR3 is TGCGCCAGCAGCAAAACCGGGACAAACTATGGCTACACCTTC. It encodes CASSKTGTNYGYTF.

This clonotype was observed at least ten times. The gene calls are TRBV20-1 and TRBJ2-5; D may correspond to TRBD1 or TRBD2 (6 bases each). The CDR3 covers 15 residues. V dropped 3 bases and J dropped 0 bases, with 14 bases sitting between them. Germline CDR1 reads DFQATT; CDR2 reads SNEGSKA (reference sequence). The CDR3, as DNA: TGCAGTGCTAGTGGGAGGCGGACAGACCAAGAGACCCAGTACTTC. As protein: CSASGRRTDQETQYF.